The rows below give T cell receptor beta chains drawn from one sample of a study of HIV-infected patients and healthy controls. TCRdb redid the calling of the 5' RACE reads with MiXCR, one entry per CDR3 protein. Of 7,000 to 8,500 distinct CDR3 sequences listed, 6.1% are singletons. The input for sequencing was blood, taken before antiretroviral therapy. Every receptor here comes from an adult with HIV infection. The CDR3 runs from the conserved cysteine through the conserved F or W. A D gene is named only where the DNA matches it firmly. The size entry is marked missing in some rows and otherwise reads once, few, many or a size class.

d_gene	v_gene	j_gene	abundance	CDR3nt	CDR3aa
.	TRBV15	TRBJ1-5	medium-sized	TGTGCCACCAGCAGAGATCGTGGCAGGGACCAGCATTTT	CATSRDRGRDQHF
.	TRBV7-6	TRBJ2-3	many	TGTGCCAGCAGCTTAGGAGGGGGGGGGCAGCTAGATACGCAGTATTTT	CASSLGGGGQLDTQYF
TRBD1	TRBV7-3	TRBJ2-1	medium-sized	TGTGCCAGCAGCTTACAGGGGGGGACAGGGGGCTACAATGAGCAGTTCTTC	CASSLQGGTGGYNEQFF
.	TRBV5-1	TRBJ2-2	many	TGCGCCAGCAGCTGGTCTAGCGTTGGTACCGGGGAGCTGTTTTTT	CASSWSSVGTGELFF
TRBD2	TRBV20-1	TRBJ2-1	many	TGCAGTGCTACCGGGACTAGCGCTAGTGATGAGCAGTTCTTC	CSATGTSASDEQFF
.	TRBV28	TRBJ2-5	medium-sized	TGTGCCAGCCAGCAGGGTCCGAGGCAAGAGACCCAGTACTTC	CASQQGPRQETQYF
TRBD1	TRBV18	TRBJ2-7	medium-sized	TGTGCCAGCTCACCTGGGACAGTCGGACCCTCCTACGAGCAGTACTTC	CASSPGTVGPSYEQYF
TRBD1	TRBV4-2	TRBJ1-1	.	TGTGCCAGCAGCCCACAGGGGGCTGGGAACACTGAAGCTTTCTTT	CASSPQGAGNTEAFF
.	TRBV29-1	TRBJ2-7	many	TGCAGCGTTGAAGGGGCACAGGGCGCCTACGAGCAGTACTTC	CSVEGAQGAYEQYF
.	TRBV27	TRBJ2-7	many	TGTGCCAGCAGTATATCGAATTACTACGAGCAGTACTTC	CASSISNYYEQYF
TRBD1	TRBV5-6	TRBJ2-2	many	TGTGCCAGCAGCTTCCGGGACAGGGTTGTCACCGGGGAGCTGTTTTTT	CASSFRDRVVTGELFF
.	TRBV10-2	TRBJ2-3	medium-sized	TGCGCCAGCAGTGAATCGAGCGGGTCTAGCACAGATACGCAGTATTTT	CASSESSGSSTDTQYF
TRBD1	TRBV18	TRBJ2-2	medium-sized	TGTGCCAGCTCACCCGAGACAGGGGGCGTAACCGGGGAGCTGTTTTTT	CASSPETGGVTGELFF
TRBD1	TRBV6-5	TRBJ1-2	many	TGTGCCAGCAGTCCACAGGGGGCGCAGAATGGCTACACCTTC	CASSPQGAQNGYTF
.	TRBV10-2	TRBJ1-1	many	TGCGCCAGCAGACTCGGGTCCCTGAACACTGAAGCTTTCTTT	CASRLGSLNTEAFF